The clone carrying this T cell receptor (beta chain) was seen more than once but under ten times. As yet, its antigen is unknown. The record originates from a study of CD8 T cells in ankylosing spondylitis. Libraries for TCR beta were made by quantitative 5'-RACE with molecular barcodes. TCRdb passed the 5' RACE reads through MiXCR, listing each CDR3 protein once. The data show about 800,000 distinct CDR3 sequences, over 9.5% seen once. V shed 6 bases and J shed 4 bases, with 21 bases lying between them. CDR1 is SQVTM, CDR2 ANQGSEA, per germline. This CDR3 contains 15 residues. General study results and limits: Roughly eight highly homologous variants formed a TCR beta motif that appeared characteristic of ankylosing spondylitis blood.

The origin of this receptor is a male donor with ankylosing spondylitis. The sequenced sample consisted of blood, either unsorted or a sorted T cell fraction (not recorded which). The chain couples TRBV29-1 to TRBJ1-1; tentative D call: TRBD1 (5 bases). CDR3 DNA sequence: TGCAGCGTAGAGCGAGTTCGAGGGGCCCTCACTGAAGCTTTCTTT. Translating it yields CSVERVRGALTEAFF.